This T cell receptor (beta chain) appears in the sequencing data of a study of Graves' ophthalmopathy and Graves' hyperthyroidism. Study-level results: The authors also found most expanded thyroid clonotypes above 0.001 frequency in blood.

Amplified TCR beta CDR3 regions were obtained using RNA transcripts as template. RT-PCR with HTBI primers came first, then second-round multiplex PCR. TCRdb independently ran MiXCR on the multiplex PCR reads; one entry per CDR3 protein. The top ten clones hold approximately 13% of a sample with 300,000 to 400,000 distinct CDR3 sequences, about 17% of them seen once. This clonotype was found many times. Its antigen is unidentified. The sample taken for sequencing was peripheral blood. The receptor comes from an adult man with Graves' ophthalmopathy.

The CDR3 nucleotides read TGTGCCAGCAGTGAAGAGGCGGTTAGGGACACCGGGGAGCTGTTTTTT. Its protein is CASSEEAVRDTGELFF. The rearrangement uses TRBV2 and TRBJ2-2, with D uncertain. CDR3 length: 16 residues. Germline assignment: CDR1 SNHLY and CDR2 FYNNEI. With 1 base removed from V and 3 bases from J, the gap between germline ends came to 12 bases.